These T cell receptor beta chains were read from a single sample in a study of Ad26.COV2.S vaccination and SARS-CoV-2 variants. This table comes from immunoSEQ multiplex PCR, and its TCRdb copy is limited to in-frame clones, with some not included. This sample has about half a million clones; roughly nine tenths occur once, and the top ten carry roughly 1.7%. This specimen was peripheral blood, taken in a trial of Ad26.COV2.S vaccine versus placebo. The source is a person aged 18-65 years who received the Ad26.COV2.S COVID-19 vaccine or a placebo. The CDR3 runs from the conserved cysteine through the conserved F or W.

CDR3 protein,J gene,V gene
CASSNTLAGAGGTDTQYF,TRBJ2-3,TRBV7-9
CASAPGQGVEKLFF,TRBJ1-4,TRBV2
CASSQEELQEAFF,TRBJ1-1,TRBV3-1/TRBV3-2
CASSMNDRAGYGYTF,TRBJ1-2,TRBV19
CASSFTVTEYNEQFF,TRBJ2-1,TRBV5-1
CASSEQGRGNYGYTF,TRBJ1-2,TRBV6-1
CASSYSSQGYSPLHF,TRBJ1-6,TRBV6-5
CARQGGGANYGYTF,TRBJ1-2,TRBV2
CASTLGVGQGASGNTIYF,TRBJ1-3,TRBV7-9
CSVVTPDTNTGELFF,TRBJ2-2,TRBV29-1
CASSPAVSLHNEQFF,TRBJ2-1,TRBV9
CASRRTGGQPQHF,TRBJ1-5,TRBV19
CASSYATEAFF,TRBJ1-1,TRBV6-2/TRBV6-3
CASSLVGGFSYEQYF,TRBJ2-7,TRBV5-5
CASSDPGQTDTQYF,TRBJ2-3,TRBV6-1
CASSLDEMQPQHF,TRBJ1-5,TRBV7-2
CASSRGVVGPSYEQYF,TRBJ2-7,TRBV3-1/TRBV3-2
CASSYAGTGTGEQYF,TRBJ2-7,TRBV6-5
CASSLVWGNNSPLHF,TRBJ1-6,TRBV5-6
CASSPQGAPLSPLHF,TRBJ1-6,TRBV7-3
CASSPDGQIEAFF,TRBJ1-1,TRBV25-1
CASRKDRDRYNEQFF,TRBJ2-1,TRBV10-1
CASSPSTGTSSTPSYEQYF,TRBJ2-7,TRBV7-9
CASSEGLAGRETQYF,TRBJ2-5,TRBV2
CASSFTTRDRGRAIYGYTF,TRBJ1-2,TRBV5-4
CATSDFNRDEQFF,TRBJ2-1,TRBV24-1
CSVDTGRAKGETQYF,TRBJ2-5,TRBV29-1
CASSPRGRGTDTQYF,TRBJ2-3,TRBV3-1/TRBV3-2
CASSLGPDRGLGEQFF,TRBJ2-1,TRBV5-5
CASSDTTGGQPQHF,TRBJ1-5,TRBV6-1
CASSLFGVLREQYF,TRBJ2-7,TRBV13
CASSPGGTGKGDTEAFF,TRBJ1-1,TRBV5-1
CASSLGQGASGNTIYF,TRBJ1-3,TRBV3-1/TRBV3-2
CASSLGSTKAFF,TRBJ1-1,TRBV11-2
CASSFVRGRNQPQHF,TRBJ1-5,TRBV28
CASSSGQTYNEQFF,TRBJ2-1,TRBV19
CASLSGETQYF,TRBJ2-5,TRBV6-6
CASSGNYYEQYF,TRBJ2-7,TRBV25-1
CAWSVSRHQPQHF,TRBJ1-5,TRBV30
CASRQYTGANVLTF,TRBJ2-6,TRBV6-5